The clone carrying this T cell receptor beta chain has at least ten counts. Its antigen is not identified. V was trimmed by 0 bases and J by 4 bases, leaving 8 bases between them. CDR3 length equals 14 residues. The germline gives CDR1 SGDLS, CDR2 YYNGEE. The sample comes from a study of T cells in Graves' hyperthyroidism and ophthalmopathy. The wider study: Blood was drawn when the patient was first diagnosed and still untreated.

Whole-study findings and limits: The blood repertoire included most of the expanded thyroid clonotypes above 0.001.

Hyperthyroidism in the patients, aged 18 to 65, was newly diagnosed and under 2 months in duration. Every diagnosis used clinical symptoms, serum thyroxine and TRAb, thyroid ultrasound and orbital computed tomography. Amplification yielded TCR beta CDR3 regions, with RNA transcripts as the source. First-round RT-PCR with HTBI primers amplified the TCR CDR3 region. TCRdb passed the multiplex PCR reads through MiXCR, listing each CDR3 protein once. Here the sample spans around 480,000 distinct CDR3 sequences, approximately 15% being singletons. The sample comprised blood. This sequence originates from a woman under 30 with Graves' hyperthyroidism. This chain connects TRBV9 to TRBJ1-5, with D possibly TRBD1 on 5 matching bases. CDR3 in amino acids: CASSVGGENQPQHF. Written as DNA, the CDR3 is TGTGCCAGCAGCGTAGGGGGCGAAAATCAGCCCCAGCATTTT.